The present T cell receptor beta chain was sequenced within a study of blood T cells in healthy people across ages. Overall study results and limits: More naive CD4+ cells and higher diversity were found in long-lived than in aged donors.

Primers used in a second PCR of about 7 to 12 cycles were a sample-barcoded 5' primer and a J-beta primer mix. Every molecule of cDNA carried a tag from a template-switch adaptor with 12 random nucleotides. TCRdb re-analysed the 5' RACE reads in MiXCR, keeping a single row per CDR3 protein. Seen here are 1.5 million to 2 million distinct CDR3 sequences, approximately 32% observed once, and the top ten hold approximately 10%. This CDR3 contains 19 residues. Germline V gives CDR1 MDHEN, CDR2 SYDVKM. J was trimmed by 7 bases and V by 5 bases; bases with no gene match: 24. On this clonotype: Its target is unknown.

The sample consisted of blood. The source is a woman aged 25 to 39 in good health. The J gene is TRBJ2-7, the V gene TRBV28, with TRBD2 matching over 9 bases. CDR3 DNA: TGTGCCAGCAGTCCGCGACGTTGGGTAGCGGGAGAAGAACAGCGGGAGCAGTACTTC. Its protein product is CASSPRRWVAGEEQREQYF. The variable domain in full, completed from reference TRBV28 and TRBJ2-7, reads DVKVTQSSRYLVKRTGEKVFLECVQDMDHENMFWYRQDPGLGLRLIYFSYDVKMKEKGDIPEGYSVSREKKERFSLILESASTNQTSMYLCASSPRRWVAGEEQREQYFGPGTRLTVT.